This T cell receptor (beta chain) was observed in a study of naive and memory T cell subsets. There are many counts of this clonotype. The V gene's germline CDR1 is SQVTM and CDR2 ANQGSEA. This CDR3 spans 15 amino acids. The V segment lost 3 bases and the J segment 2 bases; nucleotides outside the gene matches: 7. Both TRBC1 and TRBC2 were covered by a beta constant-region primer of two equimolar oligonucleotides. MiXCR, run by TCRdb on the UMI-ligation and nested PCR reads, gives a single entry per CDR3 protein. The table lists approximately 89,000 distinct CDR3 sequences, roughly 7.3% of them singletons, with about 1.6% in the top ten.

This receptor was identified in a human donor in good health. The source material was central memory CD4+ T cells from blood. V gene TRBV29-1 combines with J gene TRBJ2-7; 10 positions agree with TRBD1. For the CDR3, the DNA is TGCAGCGTTGATTGGGCCGGACAGGGGGCCTACGAGCAGTACTTC. Translated: CSVDWAGQGAYEQYF.